A single T cell receptor (beta chain) is shown here with its context. Its antigen is currently unknown. This entry is derived from a study of blood T cells in healthy people across ages. Germline V gene lookup returns CDR1 SGHTA and CDR2 FQGNSA. V gave up 1 base and J gave up 3 bases; unmatched junction bases: 3. The CDR3 runs 16 residues. Study outcomes and limitations: Comparison with aged donors showed that long-lived donors had more naive CD4+ cells and higher diversity.

Combining a sample-barcoded 5' primer with a J-beta primer mix, a second PCR ran for about 7 to 11 cycles. TCRdb called the 5' RACE reads again in MiXCR, with one record for every CDR3 protein. The table has roughly 800,000 distinct CDR3 sequences, about 25% seen once. These data are also associated with another study on T cells of mothers and their children.

Sequencing was carried out using blood. The chain couples TRBV7-2 to TRBJ1-4; 9 bases match TRBD1. The receptor was derived from a boy younger than 18 in good health. CDR3 DNA sequence: TGTGCCAGCAGCTTAGAAGGGACAGGGCCTAATGAAAAACTGTTTTTT. This encodes CASSLEGTGPNEKLFF.